This TCR beta chain derives from a study of radiotherapy plus CTLA-4 blockade in lung cancer. The study, taken as a whole, reports: Reports state that early shifts in blood T cell clones, with interferon-beta, best predicted response. After radiotherapy and ipilimumab, tumor-derived clones expanded in peripheral blood.

Repertoires were generated with immunoSEQ multiplex PCR, while TCRdb's copy carries only in-frame clones and drops some. This table holds about 84,000 clones, roughly 70% found once. The CDR3 contains 15 residues. V was pared by 4 bases and J by 9 bases, with 6 bases of the junction left unmatched. From germline, CDR1 is LNHNV and CDR2 YYDKDF (reference sequence). With regard to this clone: Its target is not known.

This clonotype was sampled from a human donor with non-small cell lung cancer that progressed on radiotherapy plus ipilimumab. The chain is built from TRBV15 and TRBJ2-2; TRBD2 matches 12 bases. The sequencing used peripheral blood, collected from a patient treated with radiotherapy plus ipilimumab. The CDR3 reads CATSTSGGAPRELFF. Here the CDR3 DNA reads TGTGCCACCAGCACTAGCGGGGGGGCTCCCAGGGAGCTGTTTTTT.